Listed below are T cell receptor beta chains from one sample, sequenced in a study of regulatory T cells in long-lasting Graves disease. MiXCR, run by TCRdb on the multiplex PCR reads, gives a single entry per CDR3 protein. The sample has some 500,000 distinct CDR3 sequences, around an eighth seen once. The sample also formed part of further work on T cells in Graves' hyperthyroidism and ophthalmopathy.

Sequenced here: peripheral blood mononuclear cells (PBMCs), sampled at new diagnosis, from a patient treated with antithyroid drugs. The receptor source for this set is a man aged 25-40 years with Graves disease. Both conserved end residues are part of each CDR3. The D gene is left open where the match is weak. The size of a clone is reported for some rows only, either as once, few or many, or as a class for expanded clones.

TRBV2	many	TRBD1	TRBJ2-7	TGTGCCAGCAGAAAGACAGGGGGCATCTACGAGCAGTACTTC	CASRKTGGIYEQYF
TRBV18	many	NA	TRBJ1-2	TGTGCCAGCTCACCCGAGACAGGTTATGGCTACACCTTC	CASSPETGYGYTF
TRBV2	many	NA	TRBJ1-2	TGTGCCAGCAGTGAGAGGCGTGGCTACACCTTC	CASSERRGYTF
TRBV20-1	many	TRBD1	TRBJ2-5	TGCAGTGCCAAGGAGGGACAGGGGCGTCCCCAGTACTTC	CSAKEGQGRPQYF
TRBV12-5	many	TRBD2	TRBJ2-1	TGTGCTAGTGCCCCTGGCACTAGCGGTGCCTACAATGAGCAGTTCTTC	CASAPGTSGAYNEQFF
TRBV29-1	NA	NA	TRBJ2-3	TGCAGCGTTGAGTCCCCTAGCACAGATACGCAGTATTTT	CSVESPSTDTQYF
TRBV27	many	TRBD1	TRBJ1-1	TGTGCCAGCAGAAGACAGGGTAATAAGAACACTGAAGCTTTCTTT	CASRRQGNKNTEAFF
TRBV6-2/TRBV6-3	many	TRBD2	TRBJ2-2	TGTGCCAGCAGAACCCCACTAGCGGGAGTTAAGGGAAGGACCGGGGAGCTGTTTTTT	CASRTPLAGVKGRTGELFF
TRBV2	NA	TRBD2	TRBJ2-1	TGTGCCAGCAGCCAGCGGGGCAAATACAATGAGCAGTTCTTC	CASSQRGKYNEQFF
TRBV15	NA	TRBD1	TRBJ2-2	TGTGCCACCAGCAGAGACCTCGACAGGGGGTCCACCGGGGAGCTGTTTTTT	CATSRDLDRGSTGELFF
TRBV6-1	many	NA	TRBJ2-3	TGTGCCAGCAGATCCCTAGGGGCGCAGTATTTT	CASRSLGAQYF
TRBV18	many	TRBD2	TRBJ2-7	TGTGCCAGCTCACTAGCGGGAGGTGAATACGAGCAGTACTTC	CASSLAGGEYEQYF
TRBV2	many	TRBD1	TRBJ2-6	TGTGCCAGCAGTCCTCCCCGGGACAGAACCCCGTCTGGGGCCAACGTCCTGACTTTC	CASSPPRDRTPSGANVLTF
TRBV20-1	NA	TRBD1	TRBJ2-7	TGCAGTGCTAGGGGGGGACAGGGAGGATACGAGCAGTACTTC	CSARGGQGGYEQYF
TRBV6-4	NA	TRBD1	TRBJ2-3	TGTGCCAGCAGCACCGGGACAGGGGGCACAGATACGCAGTATTTT	CASSTGTGGTDTQYF
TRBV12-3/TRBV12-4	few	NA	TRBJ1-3	TGTGCCAGCAGTAAGATGAGCTCTGGAAACACCATATATTTT	CASSKMSSGNTIYF
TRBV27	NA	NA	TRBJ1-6	TGTGCCAGCAGTTTCCTAAGCTCCTATAATTCACCCCTCCACTTT	CASSFLSSYNSPLHF
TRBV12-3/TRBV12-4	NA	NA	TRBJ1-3	TGTGCCAGCAGTAAACGACAGGCAGGAAACACCATATATTTT	CASSKRQAGNTIYF
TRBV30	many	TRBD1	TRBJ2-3	TGTGCCTGGAATTTGGGACAGGGTACAGATACGCAGTATTTT	CAWNLGQGTDTQYF
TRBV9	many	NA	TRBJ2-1	TGTGCCAGCACCCTATGGGCGACTTCCTACAATGAGCAGTTCTTC	CASTLWATSYNEQFF
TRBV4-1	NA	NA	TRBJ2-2	TGCGCCAGCAGCCAAGATTGGGTGACAGGTCATCCCGGGGAGCTGTTTTTT	CASSQDWVTGHPGELFF
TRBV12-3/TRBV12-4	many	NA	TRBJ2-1	TGTGCCAGCAGTCCGATCCCCTTTTACAATGAGCAGTTCTTC	CASSPIPFYNEQFF
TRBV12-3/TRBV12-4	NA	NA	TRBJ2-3	TGTGCCATCAGCCGTAACCCCTCCGGGACAGATACGCAGTATTTT	CAISRNPSGTDTQYF
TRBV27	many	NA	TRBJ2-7	TGTGCCAGCAGTTTACGAGAGAGCTCCTACGAGCAGTACTTC	CASSLRESSYEQYF
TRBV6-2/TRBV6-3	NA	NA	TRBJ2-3	TGTGCCAGCAATGATAGGGGGACTCCAGCCACAGATACGCAGTATTTT	CASNDRGTPATDTQYF
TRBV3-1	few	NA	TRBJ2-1	TGTGCCAGCAGCCGGGGGGTGGGCAATGAGCAGTTCTTC	CASSRGVGNEQFF
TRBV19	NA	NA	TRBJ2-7	TGTGCCAGTAGTCTCGGGACGCCGGCAGTGCAGTACTTC	CASSLGTPAVQYF
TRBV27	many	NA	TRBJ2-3	TGTGCCAGCGACCCGGGACAAGGGGCGAGAAGGCAGTATTTT	CASDPGQGARRQYF
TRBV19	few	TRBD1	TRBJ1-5	TGTGCCAGTAGTATAGTCCCCTCGACAGGGGATCACGGTCAGCCCCAGCATTTT	CASSIVPSTGDHGQPQHF
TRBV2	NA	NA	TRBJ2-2	TGTGCCAGCACGACGACGAACACCGGGGAGCTGTTTTTT	CASTTTNTGELFF
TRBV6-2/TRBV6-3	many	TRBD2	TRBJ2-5	TGTGCCAGCAGTGAATTAGACCGGTGGGCTAGCGGGACCTTAGAGACCCAGTACTTC	CASSELDRWASGTLETQYF
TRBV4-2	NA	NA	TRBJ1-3	TGTGCCAGCGGCGGCGGGCAGACTGGAAACACCATATATTTT	CASGGGQTGNTIYF
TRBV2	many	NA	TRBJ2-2	TGTGCCGTTCTTCTAAACACCGGGGAGCTGTTTTTT	CAVLLNTGELFF
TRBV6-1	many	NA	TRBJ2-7	TGTGCCAGCAGTGAAGCGCTTGTCCAGTCCCACGAGCAGTACTTC	CASSEALVQSHEQYF
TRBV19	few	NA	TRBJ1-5	TGTGCCAGTAGTATGTGGGCCAGGGACAATCAGCCCCAGCATTTT	CASSMWARDNQPQHF